The subject of this entry is one TCR beta chain. The data were taken from a study of blood T cell repertoires in COVID-19. With V trimmed by 5 bases and J by 1 base, 5 bases remained unmatched. The germline V gene encodes CDR1 MGHRA and CDR2 YSYEKL. The CDR3 is 15 residues long. TCRdb's table, derived via immunoSEQ multiplex PCR, lists solely in-frame clones and lacks some. Of a few hundred thousand clones listed, roughly 90% are singletons. The chain uses TRBV4-1 and TRBJ2-5; TRBD1 matches at 9 bases. The receptor was isolated from a woman aged 45-65 years with active or convalescent COVID-19. The specimen was peripheral blood. The CDR3 nucleotides read TGCGCCAGCAGCAACCGGGACAGGGCCCAAGAGACCCAGTACTTC. This translates into CASSNRDRAQETQYF.